These T cell receptor beta chains were read from a single sample in a study of long-term antiretroviral therapy in people with HIV. Here immunoSEQ multiplex PCR was the method, and the copy in TCRdb shows in-frame clones only, minus some. The sample has under 20,000 clones, around 85% seen once. Material: unsorted PBMCs, obtained roughly 14 months before starting antiretroviral therapy. These receptors originate from a man aged 30 to 45 with HIV. Both conserved end residues are part of each CDR3. D genes are given only for firm matches. The listing skips clone size in some rows; elsewhere it reads once, few, many or a size class.

d_gene	j_gene	v_gene	abundance	CDR3nt	CDR3aa
TRBD1	TRBJ2-1	TRBV2	-	TGTGCCAGCAGGCCCGGGACAGGGGGCGATGAGCAGTTCTTC	CASRPGTGGDEQFF
-	TRBJ2-5	TRBV7-9	-	TGTGCCAGCAGCTTAGGGGGAATGGGGCAAGAGACCCAGTACTTC	CASSLGGMGQETQYF
-	TRBJ1-1	TRBV28	once	TGTGCCAGCAGCCCCGGACAGAACACTGAAGCTTTCTTT	CASSPGQNTEAFF
TRBD2	TRBJ2-3	TRBV2	-	TGTGCCAGCAGTGTTCCTAGCGGGAGAACAGATACGCAGTATTTT	CASSVPSGRTDTQYF
-	TRBJ2-7	TRBV5-6	-	TGTGCCAGCAGCTTGGACGGAAGCTCCTACGAGCAGTACTTC	CASSLDGSSYEQYF
-	TRBJ1-5	TRBV28	-	TGTGCCAGCAGTCTTGCAGGGTTTGGCAATCAGCCCCAGCATTTT	CASSLAGFGNQPQHF
-	TRBJ1-1	TRBV29-1	-	TGCAGCCATTCTCAGCCGAACACTGAAGCTTTCTTT	CSHSQPNTEAFF
-	TRBJ2-1	TRBV19	-	TGTGCCAGTAGTATGAAATCGGCCGAGGGCGAGCAGTTCTTC	CASSMKSAEGEQFF
-	TRBJ2-1	TRBV5-1	-	TGCGCCAGCAGCTTGGGCGACAGCGGTAGCTCCTACAATGAGCAGTTCTTC	CASSLGDSGSSYNEQFF
-	TRBJ2-7	TRBV7-9	-	TGTGCCAGCACCCCTCTGAACTCCTACGAGCAGTACTTC	CASTPLNSYEQYF
-	TRBJ2-2	TRBV7-3	-	TGTGCCAGCAGCTTATGGGGAACAGGGTCCGGGGAGCTGTTTTTT	CASSLWGTGSGELFF
TRBD2	TRBJ2-5	TRBV19	-	TGTGCCAGTAGTATCCCCGGACTAGCGGGGGGAGAGACCCAGTACTTC	CASSIPGLAGGETQYF
-	TRBJ1-3	TRBV7-2	-	TGTGCCAGCAGCCTAAACCCTGGAAACACCATATATTTT	CASSLNPGNTIYF
-	TRBJ1-2	TRBV29-1	-	TGCAGCCCCAGGACAAAACGCTATGGCTACACCTTC	CSPRTKRYGYTF
TRBD1	TRBJ2-2	TRBV19	-	TGTGCCAGTAGTAAGACAGGGGCAGCGAACACCGGGGAGCTGTTTTTT	CASSKTGAANTGELFF
-	TRBJ2-1	TRBV15	-	TGTGCCACCGTATTATTTAGGGGGGGGAGGAGTGAGCAGTTCTTC	CATVLFRGGRSEQFF
-	TRBJ2-2	TRBV19	-	TGTGCCAGTAGTACGCTCGCAAGCGCCGGGGAGCTGTTTTTT	CASSTLASAGELFF
TRBD2	TRBJ2-7	TRBV5-1	-	TGCGCCAGCAGCTTGGAACTAGCGGGGGACCCTGAGCAGTACTTC	CASSLELAGDPEQYF
-	TRBJ2-7	TRBV7-2	-	TGTGCCAGCAGCTTAGCGGCGGCAACCAGCTCCTACGAGCAGTACTTC	CASSLAAATSSYEQYF
TRBD1	TRBJ1-2	TRBV9	-	TGTGCCAGCAGCGGAGGGGGCAGTGGTACCTCCCCTAGAGGTGGCTACACCTTC	CASSGGGSGTSPRGGYTF
TRBD1	TRBJ1-3	TRBV5-1	-	TGCGCCAGCAGCAGGGACAGGTCTCCAGGAAACACCATATATTTT	CASSRDRSPGNTIYF
-	TRBJ1-1	TRBV5-6	-	TGTGCCAGCAGCCGAGATCGGGGGTATGGCACTGAAGCTTTCTTT	CASSRDRGYGTEAFF
-	TRBJ1-1	TRBV10-3	-	TGTGCCATCAGTGAGTCGGGGGGGAGCACTGAAGCTTTCTTT	CAISESGGSTEAFF
-	TRBJ2-1	TRBV7-9	-	TGTGCCAGCAGCTTAGCGTACAATGAGCAGTTCTTC	CASSLAYNEQFF
-	TRBJ1-3	TRBV6-5	-	TGTGCCAGCAGACCGGGAGGGAGCCCCACAACCATATATTTT	CASRPGGSPTTIYF
-	TRBJ2-3	TRBV2	-	TGTGCCAGGGGAGGAACAGGGAGCACAGATACGCAGTATTTT	CARGGTGSTDTQYF
TRBD1	TRBJ1-2	TRBV27	-	TGTGCCAGCACCTCGGTCGGACAGGGCGGTGGCTACACCTTC	CASTSVGQGGGYTF
-	TRBJ2-2	TRBV19	-	TGTGCCAGTAGTGGCACCGGGGAGCTGTTTTTT	CASSGTGELFF
-	TRBJ1-2	TRBV6-6	-	TGTGCCAGCAGACAGGGATCCGGCTATGGCTACACCTTC	CASRQGSGYGYTF
-	TRBJ2-3	TRBV7-2	-	TGTGCCAGCACTAGAATGCGGAACACAGATACGCAGTATTTT	CASTRMRNTDTQYF
-	TRBJ1-2	TRBV29-1	-	TGCAGCGTTGATAGGGATTCTGGTGGCTACACCTTC	CSVDRDSGGYTF
-	TRBJ2-2	TRBV6-4	few	TGTGCCACCAAAGCTAGTAGCCTAGACACCGGGGAGCTGTTTTTT	CATKASSLDTGELFF
TRBD1	TRBJ2-7	TRBV10-2	few	TGCGCCACCCAAACAGGGGTGAGTTACGAGCAGTACTTC	CATQTGVSYEQYF
-	TRBJ2-7	TRBV7-3	-	TGTGCCAGCAGCCTCGGGTTTTCCTACGAGCAGTACTTC	CASSLGFSYEQYF
-	TRBJ1-2	TRBV28	-	TGTGCCAGCAGCTCCATCGGGCATGGCTACACCTTC	CASSSIGHGYTF
-	TRBJ1-4	TRBV29-1	-	TGCAGCGTTGAAGATCGGGCCGGGTCTATAGAAAAACTGTTTTTT	CSVEDRAGSIEKLFF
-	TRBJ2-5	TRBV18	-	TGTGCCAGCTCACCACCGGAAGAGACCCAGTACTTC	CASSPPEETQYF
TRBD1	TRBJ1-2	TRBV5-4	few	TGTGCCAGCAGCTTCCCGGGACAGGGCGGCTACACCTTC	CASSFPGQGGYTF